Below, one TCR beta chain is given with its context. The antigen is undetermined. These data originate in a study of cytomegalovirus exposure and HLA in healthy donors. Points from the study as a whole: According to the study, 160 or so TCR beta chains were cytomegalovirus-associated. Many donors carried some public TCRs, although rarity characterized most TCR sequences. In the 100 to 150 validation repertoires, about 94% of cluster scores exceeded 0, per a later analysis.

The V gene's germline CDR1 is MNHNY and CDR2 SVGAGI (reference sequence). The CDR3 has 14 residues. V was shortened by 2 bases and J by 6 bases, with 11 bases between the two germline ends. Using immunoSEQ multiplex PCR, the repertoire was profiled, and TCRdb retains in-frame clones only, with some absent. The sample contains just over 80,000 clones, around 96% of which appear only once. The clonotype was recovered from a woman under 30 in good health and CMV-seronegative. Specimen: PBMCs. J is TRBJ1-3 and V is TRBV6-6, with no clear D. The CDR3 DNA reads as TGTGCCAGCAGTTACCCCAACAGAGAAAACACCATATATTTT. Its translation is CASSYPNRENTIYF.